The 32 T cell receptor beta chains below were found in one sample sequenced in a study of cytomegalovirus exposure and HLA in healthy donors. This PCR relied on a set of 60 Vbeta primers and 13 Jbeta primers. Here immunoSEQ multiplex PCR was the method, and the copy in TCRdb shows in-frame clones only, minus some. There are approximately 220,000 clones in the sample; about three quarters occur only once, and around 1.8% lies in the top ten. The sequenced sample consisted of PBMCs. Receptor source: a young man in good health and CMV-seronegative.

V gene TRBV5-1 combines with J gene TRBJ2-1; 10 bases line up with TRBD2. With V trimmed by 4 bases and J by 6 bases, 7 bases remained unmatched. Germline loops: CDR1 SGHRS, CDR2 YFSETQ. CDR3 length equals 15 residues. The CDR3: CASSTGTSVPNEQFF. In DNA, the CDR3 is TGCGCCAGCAGCACTGGGACTAGCGTTCCCAATGAGCAGTTCTTC.

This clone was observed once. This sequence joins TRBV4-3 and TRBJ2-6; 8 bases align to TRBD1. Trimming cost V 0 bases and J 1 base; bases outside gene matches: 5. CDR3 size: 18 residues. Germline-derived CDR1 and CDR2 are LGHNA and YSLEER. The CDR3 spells CASSQDRGPFSGANVLTF. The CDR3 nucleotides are TGCGCCAGCAGCCAAGACAGGGGGCCGTTTTCTGGGGCCAACGTCCTGACTTTC.

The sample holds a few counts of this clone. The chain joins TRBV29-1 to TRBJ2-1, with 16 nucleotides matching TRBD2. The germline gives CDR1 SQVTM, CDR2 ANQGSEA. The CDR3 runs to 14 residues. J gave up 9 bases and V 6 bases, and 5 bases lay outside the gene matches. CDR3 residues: CSVGLAGGQVEQFF. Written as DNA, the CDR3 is TGCAGCGTGGGACTAGCGGGGGGGCAGGTTGAGCAGTTCTTC.

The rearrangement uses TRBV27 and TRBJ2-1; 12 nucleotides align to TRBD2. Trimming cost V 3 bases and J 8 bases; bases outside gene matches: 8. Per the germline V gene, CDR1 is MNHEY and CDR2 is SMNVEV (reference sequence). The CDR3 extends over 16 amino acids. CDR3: CASSFTLAGGPDEQFF. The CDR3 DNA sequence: TGTGCCAGCAGTTTCACCCTAGCGGGAGGGCCTGATGAGCAGTTCTTC.

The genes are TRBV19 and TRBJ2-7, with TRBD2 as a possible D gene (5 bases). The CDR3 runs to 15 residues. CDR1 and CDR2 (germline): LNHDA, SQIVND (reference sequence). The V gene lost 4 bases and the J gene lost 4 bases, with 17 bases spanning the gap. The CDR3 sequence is CASSTPRGPEYEQYF. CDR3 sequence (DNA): TGTGCCAGTAGTACCCCTCGGGGTCCGGAATACGAGCAGTACTTC.

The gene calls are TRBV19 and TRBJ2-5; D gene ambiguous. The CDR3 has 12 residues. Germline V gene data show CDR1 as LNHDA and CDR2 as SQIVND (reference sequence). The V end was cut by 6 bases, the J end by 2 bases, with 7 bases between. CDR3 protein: CASRAGQETQYF. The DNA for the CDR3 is TGTGCCAGTAGGGCAGGTCAAGAGACCCAGTACTTC. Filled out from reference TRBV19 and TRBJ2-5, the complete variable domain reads DGGITQSPKYLFRKEGQNVTLSCEQNLNHDAMYWYRQDPGQGLRLIYYSQIVNDFQKGDIAEGYSVSREKKESFPLTVTSAQKNPTAFYLCASRAGQETQYFGPGTRLLVL.

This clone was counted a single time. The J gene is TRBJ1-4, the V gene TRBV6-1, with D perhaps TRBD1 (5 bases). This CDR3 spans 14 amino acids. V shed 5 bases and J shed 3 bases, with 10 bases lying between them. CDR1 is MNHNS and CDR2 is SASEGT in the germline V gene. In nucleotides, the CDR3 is TGTGCCAGCAGTCAGGGTTCGCCTAATGAAAAACTGTTTTTT. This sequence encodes CASSQGSPNEKLFF.

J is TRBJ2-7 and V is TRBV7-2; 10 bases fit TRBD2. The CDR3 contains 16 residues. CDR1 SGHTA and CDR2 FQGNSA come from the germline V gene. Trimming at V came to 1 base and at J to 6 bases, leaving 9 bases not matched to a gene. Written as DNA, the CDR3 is TGTGCCAGCAGCTTAGGTCTAGCGGGAGCCCATGTCGAGCAGTACTTC. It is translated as CASSLGLAGAHVEQYF.

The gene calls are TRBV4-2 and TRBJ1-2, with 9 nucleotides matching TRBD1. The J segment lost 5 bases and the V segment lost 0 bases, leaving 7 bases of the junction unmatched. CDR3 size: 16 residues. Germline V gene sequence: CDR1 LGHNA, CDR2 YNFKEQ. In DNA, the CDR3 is TGTGCCAGCAGCCAAGATCGAGGGACAGGGCAGTATGGCTACACCTTC. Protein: CASSQDRGTGQYGYTF.

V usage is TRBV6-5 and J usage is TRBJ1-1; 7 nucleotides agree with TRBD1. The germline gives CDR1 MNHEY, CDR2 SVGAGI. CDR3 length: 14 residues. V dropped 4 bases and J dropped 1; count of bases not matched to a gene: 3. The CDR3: CASSSGTANTEAFF. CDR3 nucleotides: TGTGCCAGCAGTTCCGGGACAGCGAACACTGAAGCTTTCTTT.

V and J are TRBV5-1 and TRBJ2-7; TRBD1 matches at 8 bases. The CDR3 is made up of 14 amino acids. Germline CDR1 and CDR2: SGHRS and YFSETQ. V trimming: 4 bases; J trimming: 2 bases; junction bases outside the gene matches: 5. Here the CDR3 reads CASSEGQAPYEQYF. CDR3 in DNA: TGCGCCAGCAGCGAGGGACAGGCCCCCTACGAGCAGTACTTC.

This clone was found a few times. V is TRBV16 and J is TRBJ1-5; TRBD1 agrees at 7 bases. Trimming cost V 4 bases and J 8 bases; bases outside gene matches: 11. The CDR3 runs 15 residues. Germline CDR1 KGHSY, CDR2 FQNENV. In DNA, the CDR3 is TGTGCCAGCAGCCGCACGGGACAGTTTTTAGAGCCCCAGCATTTT. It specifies CASSRTGQFLEPQHF.

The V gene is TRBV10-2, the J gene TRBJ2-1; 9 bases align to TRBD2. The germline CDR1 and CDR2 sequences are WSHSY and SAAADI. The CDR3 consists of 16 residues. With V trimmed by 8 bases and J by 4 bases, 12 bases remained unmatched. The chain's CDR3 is CASSNLIAGAYNEQFF. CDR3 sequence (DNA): TGCGCCAGCTCAAACCTGATAGCGGGAGCTTACAATGAGCAGTTCTTC.

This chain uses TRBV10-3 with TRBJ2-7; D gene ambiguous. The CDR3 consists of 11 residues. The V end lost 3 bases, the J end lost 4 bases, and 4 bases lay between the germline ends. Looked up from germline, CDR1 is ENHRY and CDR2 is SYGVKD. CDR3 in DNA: TGTGCCATCAGTGACCCGTACGAGCAGTACTTC. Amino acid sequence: CAISDPYEQYF.

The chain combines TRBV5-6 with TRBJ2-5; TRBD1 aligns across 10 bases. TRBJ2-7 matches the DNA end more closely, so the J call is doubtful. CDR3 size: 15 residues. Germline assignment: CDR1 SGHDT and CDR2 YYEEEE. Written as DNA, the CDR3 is TGTGCCAGCAGCCTTAGGACAGGGGGGATCGACGAGCAGTACTTC. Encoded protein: CASSLRTGGIDEQYF.

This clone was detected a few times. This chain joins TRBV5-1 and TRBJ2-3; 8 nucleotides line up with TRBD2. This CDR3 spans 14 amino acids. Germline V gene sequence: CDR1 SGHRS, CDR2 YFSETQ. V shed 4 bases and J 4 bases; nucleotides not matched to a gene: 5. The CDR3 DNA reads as TGCGCCAGCAGCCCCGGGGGGGGCGCAGATACGCAGTATTTT. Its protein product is CASSPGGGADTQYF.

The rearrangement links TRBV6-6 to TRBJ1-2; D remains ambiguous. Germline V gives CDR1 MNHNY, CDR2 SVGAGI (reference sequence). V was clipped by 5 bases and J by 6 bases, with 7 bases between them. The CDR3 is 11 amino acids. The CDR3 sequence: CASSRGNGYTF. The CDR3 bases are TGTGCCAGCAGTCGGGGAAATGGCTACACCTTC.

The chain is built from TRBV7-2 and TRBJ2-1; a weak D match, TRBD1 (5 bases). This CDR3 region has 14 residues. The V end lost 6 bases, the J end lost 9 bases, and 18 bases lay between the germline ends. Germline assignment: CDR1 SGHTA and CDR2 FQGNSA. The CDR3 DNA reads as TGTGCCAGCAGGATTAGTGGGAACCAGGGTGAGCAGTTCTTC. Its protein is CASRISGNQGEQFF.

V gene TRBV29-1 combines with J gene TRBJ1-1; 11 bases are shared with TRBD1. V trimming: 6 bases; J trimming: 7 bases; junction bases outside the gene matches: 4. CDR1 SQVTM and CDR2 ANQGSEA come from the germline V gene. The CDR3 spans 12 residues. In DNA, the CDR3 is TGCAGCGTCGGACAGGGGGCAAATGAAGCTTTCTTT. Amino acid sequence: CSVGQGANEAFF.

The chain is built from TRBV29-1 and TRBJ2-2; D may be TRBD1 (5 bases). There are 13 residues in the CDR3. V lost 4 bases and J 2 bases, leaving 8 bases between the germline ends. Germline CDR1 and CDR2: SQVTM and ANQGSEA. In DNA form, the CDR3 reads TGCAGCGTTGCACAGGAAAACACCGGGGAGCTGTTTTTT. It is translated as CSVAQENTGELFF.

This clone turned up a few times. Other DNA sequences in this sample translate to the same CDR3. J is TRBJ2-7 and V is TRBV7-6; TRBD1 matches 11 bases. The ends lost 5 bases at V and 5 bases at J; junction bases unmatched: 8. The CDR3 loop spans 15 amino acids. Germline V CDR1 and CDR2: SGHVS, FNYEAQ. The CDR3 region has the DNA TGTGCCAGCAGCCTAAGGACAGGGGGCTACAACGAGCAGTACTTC. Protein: CASSLRTGGYNEQYF.

In DNA form, the CDR3 reads TGCGCCAGCAGCTTTGGGGACAGGATCAATGAGCAGTTCTTC. As protein: CASSFGDRINEQFF. The V and J genes are TRBV5-1 and TRBJ2-1; TRBD1 agrees at 8 bases. V was clipped by 2 bases and J by 6 bases; unmatched bases: 4. The CDR3 sequence is 14 residues long. Germline CDR1 SGHRS, CDR2 YFSETQ. Full variable domain (missing parts from reference TRBV5-1 and TRBJ2-1): KAGVTQTPRYLIKTRGQQVTLSCSPISGHRSVSWYQQTPGQGLQFLFEYFSETQRNKGNFPGRFSGRQFSNSRSEMNVSTLELGDSALYLCASSFGDRINEQFFGPGTRLTVL.

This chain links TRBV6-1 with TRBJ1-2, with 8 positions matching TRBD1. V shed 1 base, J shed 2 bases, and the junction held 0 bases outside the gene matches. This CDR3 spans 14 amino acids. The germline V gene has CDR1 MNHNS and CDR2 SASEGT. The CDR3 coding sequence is TGTGCCAGCAGTGAAGGGGACAGGAACTATGGCTACACCTTC. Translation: CASSEGDRNYGYTF.

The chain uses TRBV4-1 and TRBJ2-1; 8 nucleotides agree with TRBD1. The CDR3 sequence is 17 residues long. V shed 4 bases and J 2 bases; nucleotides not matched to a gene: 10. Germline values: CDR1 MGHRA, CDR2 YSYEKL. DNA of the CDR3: TGCGCCAGCAGCCGTGAGACCGGGACAGGACCCTACAATGAGCAGTTCTTC. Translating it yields CASSRETGTGPYNEQFF.

This chain's CDR3 is CASSATGGDTQYF. CDR3 nucleotide sequence: TGTGCCAGCAGTGCGACCGGGGGAGATACGCAGTATTTT. The rearrangement joins TRBV6-5 to TRBJ2-3, with D perhaps TRBD2 (6 bases). Trimming took 5 bases from V and 5 from J, leaving 11 bases between them. CDR3 size: 13 residues. Germline V gene sequence: CDR1 MNHEY, CDR2 SVGAGI.

In nucleotides, the CDR3 is TGTGCCAGCAGTCTCCGGACTAGCGGGACGGGGAACACCGGGGAGCTGTTTTTT. Translating it yields CASSLRTSGTGNTGELFF. The rearrangement joins TRBV27 to TRBJ2-2, with 12 bases fitting TRBD2. J was trimmed by 1 base and V by 5 bases; bases with no gene match: 8. Germline assignment: CDR1 MNHEY and CDR2 SMNVEV (reference sequence). The length of the CDR3 is 18 residues.

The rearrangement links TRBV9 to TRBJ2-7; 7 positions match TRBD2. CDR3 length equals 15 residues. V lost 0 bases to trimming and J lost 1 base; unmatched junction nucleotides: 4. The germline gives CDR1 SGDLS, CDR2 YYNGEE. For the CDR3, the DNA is TGTGCCAGCAGCGTAGCTGCGGGAGTTTCCTACGAGCAGTACTTC. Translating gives CASSVAAGVSYEQYF.

The CDR3 DNA is TGTGCCATCACCTTCGACAGGGCGCACACTGAAGCTTTCTTT. This encodes CAITFDRAHTEAFF. V and J are TRBV10-3 and TRBJ1-1, with 7 bases fitting TRBD1. This CDR3 comprises 14 residues. Losses at the gene ends were 7 bases for V and 3 bases for J; bases not matched to a gene: 8. CDR1 and CDR2 (germline): ENHRY, SYGVKD.

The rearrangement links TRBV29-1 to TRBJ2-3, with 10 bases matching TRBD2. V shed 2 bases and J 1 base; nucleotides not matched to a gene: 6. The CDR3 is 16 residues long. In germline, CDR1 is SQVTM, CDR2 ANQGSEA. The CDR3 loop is CSVESRTSGGTDTQYF. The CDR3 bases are TGCAGCGTTGAAAGTAGGACTAGCGGCGGCACAGATACGCAGTATTTT.

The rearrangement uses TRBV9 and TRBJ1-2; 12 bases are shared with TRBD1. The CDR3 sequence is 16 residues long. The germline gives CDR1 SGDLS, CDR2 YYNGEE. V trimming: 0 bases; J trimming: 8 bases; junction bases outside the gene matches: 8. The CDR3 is CASSVGDRGLVIGYTF. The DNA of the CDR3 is TGTGCCAGCAGCGTAGGGGACAGGGGGCTTGTGATCGGCTACACCTTC.

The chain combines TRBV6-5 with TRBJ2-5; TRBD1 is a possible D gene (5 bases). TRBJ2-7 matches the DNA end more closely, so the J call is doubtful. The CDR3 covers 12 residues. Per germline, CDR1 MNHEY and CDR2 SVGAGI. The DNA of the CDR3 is TGTGCCAGCAGCATTACAGGCTACGAGCAGTACTTC. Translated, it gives CASSITGYEQYF.

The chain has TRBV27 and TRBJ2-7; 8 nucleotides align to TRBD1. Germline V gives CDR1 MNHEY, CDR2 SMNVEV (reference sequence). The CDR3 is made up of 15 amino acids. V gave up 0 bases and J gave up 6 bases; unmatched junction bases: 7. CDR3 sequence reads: CASSLSRPDRGEQYF. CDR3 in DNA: TGTGCCAGCAGTTTATCCCGCCCCGACAGGGGCGAGCAGTACTTC.